The sequence of this T cell receptor (beta chain) was determined in a study of T cells in Graves' hyperthyroidism and ophthalmopathy. Study-level background: Any treatment followed the collection of peripheral blood at initial diagnosis.

Trimming took off 0 bases at V and 0 bases at J, with 12 bases between the two ends. The CDR3 runs to 16 residues. Germline CDR1 MNHEY, CDR2 SVGAGI. Fresh peripheral blood, approximately 9.1 ml, was the source of the PBMCs. General study points: Blood also showed most of the thyroid clonotypes that were expanded above 0.001.

TCR beta CDR3 regions were amplified from RNA. The HTBI primer set served for first-round RT-PCR of the TCR CDR3. TCRdb independently ran MiXCR on the multiplex PCR reads; one entry per CDR3 protein. Here the sample spans 300,000 to 450,000 distinct CDR3 sequences, approximately 15% being singletons. Concerning this clonotype itself: What it recognizes is unknown.

This sequence was found in a woman aged 60-75 years with Graves' hyperthyroidism. This sequence joins TRBV6-5 and TRBJ2-7, with D hard to call. The sequenced sample was blood. The DNA for the CDR3 is TGTGCCAGCAGTTACTCCAGACTCGCTAGCTCCTACGAGCAGTACTTC. It yields the protein CASSYSRLASSYEQYF.